The 3 T cell receptor beta chains in this list originate from one sample, sequenced in a study of blood T cell repertoires in COVID-19. The protocol was immunoSEQ multiplex PCR, while the TCRdb copy is restricted to in-frame clones and leaves out a portion. The data hold some 70,000 clones, with roughly 91% observed a single time. Sequenced: peripheral blood. The receptors here all came from a man aged 50 to 60 with COVID-19, enrolled during active disease.

The chain uses TRBV4-2 and TRBJ1-5; a possible D gene is TRBD1 (5 bases). The germline CDR1 and CDR2 sequences are LGHNA and YNFKEQ. The V end lost 0 bases, the J end lost 9 bases, and 12 bases lay between the germline ends. The CDR3 contains 14 residues. Here the CDR3 reads CASSQDKGPGPQHF. The CDR3 region has the DNA TGTGCCAGCAGCCAAGATAAGGGGCCCGGGCCCCAGCATTTT.

J is TRBJ2-2 and V is TRBV7-6, with 7 bases lining up with TRBD2. Trimming at V came to 11 bases and at J to 3 bases, leaving 12 bases not matched to a gene. In germline, CDR1 is SGHVS, CDR2 FNYEAQ. This CDR3 has 15 residues. The CDR3: CAGDVQRDDTGELFF. The CDR3 coding sequence is TGTGCCGGCGATGTTCAGCGGGATGACACCGGGGAGCTGTTTTTT.

V gene TRBV7-3 combines with J gene TRBJ2-1; 7 bases are a match to TRBD2. The length of the CDR3 is 15 residues. Per the germline V gene, CDR1 is SGHTA and CDR2 is FQGTGA. Trimming took 5 bases from V and 9 from J; bases not matched to a gene: 13. This CDR3 is CASSPWARERSEQFF. CDR3 nucleotide sequence: TGTGCCAGCAGCCCTTGGGCGCGGGAGAGGAGTGAGCAGTTCTTC. The full variable domain, completed using reference TRBV7-3 and TRBJ2-1, is GAGVSQTPSNKVTEKGKYVELRCDPISGHTALYWYRQSLGQGPEFLIYFQGTGAADDSGLPNDRFFAVRPEGSVSTLKIQRTERGDSAVYLCASSPWARERSEQFFGPGTRLTVL.